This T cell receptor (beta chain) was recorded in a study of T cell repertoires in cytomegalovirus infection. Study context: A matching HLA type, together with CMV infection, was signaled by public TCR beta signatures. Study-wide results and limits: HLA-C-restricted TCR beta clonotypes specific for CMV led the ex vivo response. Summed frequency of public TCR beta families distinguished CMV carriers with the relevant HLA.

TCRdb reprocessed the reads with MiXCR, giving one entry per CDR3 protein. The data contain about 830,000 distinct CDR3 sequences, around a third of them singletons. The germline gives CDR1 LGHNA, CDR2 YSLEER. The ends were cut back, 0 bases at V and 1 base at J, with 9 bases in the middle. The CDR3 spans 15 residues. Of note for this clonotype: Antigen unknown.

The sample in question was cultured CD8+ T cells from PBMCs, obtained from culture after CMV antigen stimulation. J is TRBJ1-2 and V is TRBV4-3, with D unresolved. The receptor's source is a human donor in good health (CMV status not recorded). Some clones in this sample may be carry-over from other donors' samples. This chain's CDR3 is CASSQDWEFNYGYTF. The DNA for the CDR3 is TGCGCCAGCAGCCAAGACTGGGAATTTAACTATGGCTACACCTTC.